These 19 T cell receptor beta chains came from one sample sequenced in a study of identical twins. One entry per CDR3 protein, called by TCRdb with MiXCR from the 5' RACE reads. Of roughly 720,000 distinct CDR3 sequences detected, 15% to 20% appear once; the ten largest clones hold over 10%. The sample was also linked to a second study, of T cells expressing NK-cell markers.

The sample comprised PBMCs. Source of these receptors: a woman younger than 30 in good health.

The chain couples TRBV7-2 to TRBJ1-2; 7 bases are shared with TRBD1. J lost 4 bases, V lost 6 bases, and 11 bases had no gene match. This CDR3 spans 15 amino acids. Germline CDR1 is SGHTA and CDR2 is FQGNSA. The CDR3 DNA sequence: TGTGCCAGCAGTGCCACGGGACAGCGTGTCTATGGCTACACCTTC. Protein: CASSATGQRVYGYTF.

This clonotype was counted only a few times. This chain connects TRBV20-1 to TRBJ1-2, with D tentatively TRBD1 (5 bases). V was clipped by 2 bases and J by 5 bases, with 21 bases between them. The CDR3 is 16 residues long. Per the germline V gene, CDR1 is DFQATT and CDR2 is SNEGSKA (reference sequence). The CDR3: CSARHRWGYPQYGYTF. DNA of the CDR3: TGCAGTGCTAGACACCGATGGGGGTACCCACAGTATGGCTACACCTTC.

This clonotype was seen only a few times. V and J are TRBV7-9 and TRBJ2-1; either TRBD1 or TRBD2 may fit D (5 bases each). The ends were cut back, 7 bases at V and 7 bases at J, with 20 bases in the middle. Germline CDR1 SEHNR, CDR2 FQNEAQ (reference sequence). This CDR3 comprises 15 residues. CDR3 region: CASTPGDLLVNEQFF. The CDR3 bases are TGTGCCAGCACCCCTGGGGACCTCCTGGTGAATGAGCAGTTCTTC. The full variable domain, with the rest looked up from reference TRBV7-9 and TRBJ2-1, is DTGVSQNPRHKITKRGQNVTFRCDPISEHNRLYWYRQTLGQGPEFLTYFQNEAQLEKSRLLSDRFSAERPKGSFSTLEIQRTEQGDSAMYLCASTPGDLLVNEQFFGPGTRLTVL.

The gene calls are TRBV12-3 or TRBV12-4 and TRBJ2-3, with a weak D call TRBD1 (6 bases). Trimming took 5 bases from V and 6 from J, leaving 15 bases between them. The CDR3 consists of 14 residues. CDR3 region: CASSRERGSDTQYF. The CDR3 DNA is TGTGCCAGCAGTCGTGAAAGGGGGTCCGATACGCAGTATTTT.

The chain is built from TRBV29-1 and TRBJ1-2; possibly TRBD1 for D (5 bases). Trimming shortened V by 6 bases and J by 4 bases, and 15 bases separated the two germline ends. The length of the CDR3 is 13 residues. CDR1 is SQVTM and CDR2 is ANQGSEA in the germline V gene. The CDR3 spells CSVSVAGTYGYTF. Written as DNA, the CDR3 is TGCAGCGTGTCAGTGGCAGGGACCTATGGCTACACCTTC.

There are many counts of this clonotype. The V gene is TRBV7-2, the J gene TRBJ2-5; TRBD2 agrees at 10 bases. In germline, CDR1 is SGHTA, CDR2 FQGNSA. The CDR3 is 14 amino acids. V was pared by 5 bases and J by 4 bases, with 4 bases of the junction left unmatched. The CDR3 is CASSVSSGGETQYF. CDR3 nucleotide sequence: TGTGCCAGCAGCGTATCTAGCGGGGGAGAGACCCAGTACTTC. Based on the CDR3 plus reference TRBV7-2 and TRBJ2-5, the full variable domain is GAGVSQSPSNKVTEKGKDVELRCDPISGHTALYWYRQSLGQGLEFLIYFQGNSAPDKSGLPSDRFSAERTGGSVSTLTIQRTQQEDSAVYLCASSVSSGGETQYFGPGTRLLVL.

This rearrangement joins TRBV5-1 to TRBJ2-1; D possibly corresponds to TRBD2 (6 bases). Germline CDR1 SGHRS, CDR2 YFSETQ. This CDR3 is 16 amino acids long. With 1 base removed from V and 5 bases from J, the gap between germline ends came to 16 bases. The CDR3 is CASSLYRGSRNNEQFF. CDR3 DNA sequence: TGCGCCAGCAGCTTGTACCGGGGGTCCCGAAACAATGAGCAGTTCTTC.

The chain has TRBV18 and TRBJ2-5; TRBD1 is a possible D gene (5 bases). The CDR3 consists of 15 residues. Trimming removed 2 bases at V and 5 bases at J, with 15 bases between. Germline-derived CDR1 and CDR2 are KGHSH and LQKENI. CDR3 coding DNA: TGTGCCAGCTCACCAAGCCGACAGTCAAGGGAGACCCAGTACTTC. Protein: CASSPSRQSRETQYF. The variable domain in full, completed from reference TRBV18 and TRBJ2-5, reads NAGVMQNPRHLVRRRGQEARLRCSPMKGHSHVYWYRQLPEEGLKFMVYLQKENIIDESGMPKERFSAEFPKEGPSILRIQQVVRGDSAAYFCASSPSRQSRETQYFGPGTRLLVL.

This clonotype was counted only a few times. CDR3 residues: CASSGGQDNYGYTF. The CDR3 coding sequence is TGCGCCAGCAGCGGTGGACAGGATAACTATGGCTACACCTTC. The chain has TRBV5-1 and TRBJ1-2; the match to TRBD1 covers 7 bases. J gave up 1 base and V 4 bases, and 4 bases lay outside the gene matches. CDR1 is SGHRS, CDR2 YFSETQ, per germline. The CDR3 has 14 residues.

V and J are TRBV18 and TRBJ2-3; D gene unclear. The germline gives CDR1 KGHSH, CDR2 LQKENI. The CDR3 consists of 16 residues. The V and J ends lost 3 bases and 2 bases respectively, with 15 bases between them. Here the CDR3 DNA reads TGTGCCAGCTCACCTCAACGGCAGGCTACCACAGATACGCAGTATTTT. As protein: CASSPQRQATTDTQYF. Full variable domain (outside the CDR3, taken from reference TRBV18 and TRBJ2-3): NAGVMQNPRHLVRRRGQEARLRCSPMKGHSHVYWYRQLPEEGLKFMVYLQKENIIDESGMPKERFSAEFPKEGPSILRIQQVVRGDSAAYFCASSPQRQATTDTQYFGPGTRLTVL.

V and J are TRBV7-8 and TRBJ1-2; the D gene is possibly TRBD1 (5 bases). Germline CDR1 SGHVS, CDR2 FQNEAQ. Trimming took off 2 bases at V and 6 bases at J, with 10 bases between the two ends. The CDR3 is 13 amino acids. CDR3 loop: CASSLRGSHGYTF. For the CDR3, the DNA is TGTGCCAGCAGCTTACGGGGGTCTCATGGCTACACCTTC.

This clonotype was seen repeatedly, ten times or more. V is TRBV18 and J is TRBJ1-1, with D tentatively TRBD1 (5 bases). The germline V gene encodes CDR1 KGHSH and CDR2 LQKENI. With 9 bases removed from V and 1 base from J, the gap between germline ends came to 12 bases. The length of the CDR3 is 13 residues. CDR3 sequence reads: CASSGGQNTEAFF. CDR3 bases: TGTGCCAGTTCCGGGGGTCAGAACACTGAAGCTTTCTTT.

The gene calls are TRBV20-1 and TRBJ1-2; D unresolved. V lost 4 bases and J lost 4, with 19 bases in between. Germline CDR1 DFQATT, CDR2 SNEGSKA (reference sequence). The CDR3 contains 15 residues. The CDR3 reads CSATLTAVGSYGYTF. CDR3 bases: TGCAGTGCTACACTGACGGCGGTTGGTAGCTATGGCTACACCTTC.

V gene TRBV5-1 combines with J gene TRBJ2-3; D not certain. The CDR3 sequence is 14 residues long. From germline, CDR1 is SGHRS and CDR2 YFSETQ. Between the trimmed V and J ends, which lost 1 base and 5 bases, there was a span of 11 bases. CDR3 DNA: TGCGCCAGCAGCTTGATAATCTCGGTAGATACGCAGTATTTT. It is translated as CASSLIISVDTQYF. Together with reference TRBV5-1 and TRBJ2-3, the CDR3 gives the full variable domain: KAGVTQTPRYLIKTRGQQVTLSCSPISGHRSVSWYQQTPGQGLQFLFEYFSETQRNKGNFPGRFSGRQFSNSRSEMNVSTLELGDSALYLCASSLIISVDTQYFGPGTRLTVL.

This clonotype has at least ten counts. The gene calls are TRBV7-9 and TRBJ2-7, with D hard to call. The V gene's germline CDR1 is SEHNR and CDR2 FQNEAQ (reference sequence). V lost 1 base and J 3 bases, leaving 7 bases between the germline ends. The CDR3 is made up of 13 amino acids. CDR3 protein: CASSLEGVYEQYF. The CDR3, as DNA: TGTGCCAGCAGCTTAGAGGGTGTCTACGAGCAGTACTTC.

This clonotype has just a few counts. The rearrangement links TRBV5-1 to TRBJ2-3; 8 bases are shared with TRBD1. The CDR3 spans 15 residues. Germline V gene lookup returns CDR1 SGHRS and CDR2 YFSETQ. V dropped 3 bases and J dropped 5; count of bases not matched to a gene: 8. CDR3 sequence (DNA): TGCGCCAGCAGCTACTGGACAGGGAGGTTAGATACGCAGTATTTT. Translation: CASSYWTGRLDTQYF. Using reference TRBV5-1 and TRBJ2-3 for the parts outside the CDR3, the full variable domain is KAGVTQTPRYLIKTRGQQVTLSCSPISGHRSVSWYQQTPGQGLQFLFEYFSETQRNKGNFPGRFSGRQFSNSRSEMNVSTLELGDSALYLCASSYWTGRLDTQYFGPGTRLTVL.

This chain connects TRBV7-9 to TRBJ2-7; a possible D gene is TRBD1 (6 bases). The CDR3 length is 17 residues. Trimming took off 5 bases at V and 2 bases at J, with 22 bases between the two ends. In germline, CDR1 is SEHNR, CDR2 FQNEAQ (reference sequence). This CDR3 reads CASSPSWGQGQAYEQYF. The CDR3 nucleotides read TGTGCCAGCAGCCCATCCTGGGGCCAGGGGCAGGCCTACGAGCAGTACTTC.

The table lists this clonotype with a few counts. CDR3 loop: CSGTGNNEQFF. The CDR3 nucleotides read TGCAGTGGGACAGGGAACAATGAGCAGTTCTTC. The chain carries TRBV20-1 and TRBJ2-1, with 8 bases lining up with TRBD1. Germline lookup yields CDR1 DFQATT and CDR2 SNEGSKA (reference sequence). V lost 7 bases to trimming and J lost 5 bases; unmatched junction nucleotides: 1. The CDR3 runs 11 residues.

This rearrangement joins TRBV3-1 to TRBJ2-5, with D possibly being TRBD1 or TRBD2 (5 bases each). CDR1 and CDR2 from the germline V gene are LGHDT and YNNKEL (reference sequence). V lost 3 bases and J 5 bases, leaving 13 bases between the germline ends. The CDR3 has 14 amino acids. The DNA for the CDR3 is TGTGCCAGCAGCCAGTGGGGGAGCCAGGAGACCCAGTACTTC. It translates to CASSQWGSQETQYF.